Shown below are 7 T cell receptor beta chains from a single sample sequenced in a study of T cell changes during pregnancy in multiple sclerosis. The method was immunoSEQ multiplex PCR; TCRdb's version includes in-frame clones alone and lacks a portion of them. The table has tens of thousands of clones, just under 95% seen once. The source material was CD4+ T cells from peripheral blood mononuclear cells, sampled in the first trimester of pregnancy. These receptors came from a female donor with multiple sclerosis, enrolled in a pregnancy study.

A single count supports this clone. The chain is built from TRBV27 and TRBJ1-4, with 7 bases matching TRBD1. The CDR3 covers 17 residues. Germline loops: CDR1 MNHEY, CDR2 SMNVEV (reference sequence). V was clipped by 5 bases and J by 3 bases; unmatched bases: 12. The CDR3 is CASSPTTGRLANEKLFF. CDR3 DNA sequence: TGTGCCAGCAGTCCGACGACAGGGAGGCTAGCTAATGAAAAACTGTTTTTT.

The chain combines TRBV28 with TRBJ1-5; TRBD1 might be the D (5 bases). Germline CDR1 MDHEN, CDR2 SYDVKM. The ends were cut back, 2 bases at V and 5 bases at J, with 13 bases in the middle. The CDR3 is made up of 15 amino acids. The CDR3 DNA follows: TGTGCCAGCAGTTTAGACAGCCGTCCTCATCAGCCCCAGCATTTT. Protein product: CASSLDSRPHQPQHF.

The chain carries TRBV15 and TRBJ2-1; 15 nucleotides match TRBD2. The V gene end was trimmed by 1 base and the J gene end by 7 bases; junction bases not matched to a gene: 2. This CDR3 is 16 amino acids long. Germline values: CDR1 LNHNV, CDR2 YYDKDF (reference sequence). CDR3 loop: CATSRGGTSGGNEQFF. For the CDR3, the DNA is TGTGCCACCAGCAGAGGTGGGACTAGCGGGGGGAATGAGCAGTTCTTC.

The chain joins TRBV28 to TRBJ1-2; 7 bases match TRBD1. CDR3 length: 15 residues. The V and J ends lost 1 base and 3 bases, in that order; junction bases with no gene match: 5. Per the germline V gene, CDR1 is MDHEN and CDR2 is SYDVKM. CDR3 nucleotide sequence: TGTGCCAGCAGTTTATCAGGGGGGCCCGACTATGGCTACACCTTC. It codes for CASSLSGGPDYGYTF.

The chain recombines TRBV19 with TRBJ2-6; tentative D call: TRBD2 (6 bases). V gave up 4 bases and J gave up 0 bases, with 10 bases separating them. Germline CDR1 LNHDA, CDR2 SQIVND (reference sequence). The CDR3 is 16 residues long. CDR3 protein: CASSTIGSSGANVLTF. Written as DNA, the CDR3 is TGTGCCAGTAGTACCATCGGGAGCTCTGGGGCCAACGTCCTGACTTTC.

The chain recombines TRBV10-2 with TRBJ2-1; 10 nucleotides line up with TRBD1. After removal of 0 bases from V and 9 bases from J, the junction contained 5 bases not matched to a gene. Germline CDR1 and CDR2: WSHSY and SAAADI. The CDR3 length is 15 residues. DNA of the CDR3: TGCGCCAGCAGTGAGTCGGGACAGGGGTTTGGTGAGCAGTTCTTC. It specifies CASSESGQGFGEQFF.

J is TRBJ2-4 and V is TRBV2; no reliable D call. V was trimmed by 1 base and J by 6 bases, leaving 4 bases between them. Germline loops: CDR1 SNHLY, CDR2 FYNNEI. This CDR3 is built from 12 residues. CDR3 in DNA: TGTGCCAGCAGTGAAGGCGGAAACATTCAGTACTTC. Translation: CASSEGGNIQYF.